Listed here are 26 T cell receptor beta chains from one sample, sequenced in a study of T cell repertoires in cytomegalovirus infection. These TCRs are of unknown antigen specificity. TCRdb reanalysed the reads using MiXCR and keeps one entry per CDR3 protein. Of about 58,000 distinct CDR3 sequences in the sample, around a fifth were seen once. The sample was CD8+ T cells from cultured PBMCs, taken from culture after CMV antigen stimulation. These receptors came from a human donor in good health (CMV status not recorded). Some clones in this sample may be carry-over from other donors' samples.

This clonotype was seen a few times. The chain is built from TRBV28 and TRBJ1-4; D is unresolved. Germline V gene lookup returns CDR1 MDHEN and CDR2 SYDVKM. This CDR3 is built from 15 residues. V dropped 3 bases and J dropped 4 bases, with 12 bases sitting between them. The CDR3 nucleotides read TGTGCCAGCAGTTTCATGACTAGGTTTAATGAAAAACTGTTTTTT. Encoded protein: CASSFMTRFNEKLFF.

This clonotype occurred a few times. The CDR3: CASKMLGLGSEQFF. The CDR3 nucleotides are TGTGCCAGTAAAATGTTGGGGTTAGGCAGTGAGCAGTTCTTC. The J gene is TRBJ2-1, the V gene TRBV6-1; D ambiguous. Trimming took off 9 bases at V and 9 bases at J, with 21 bases between the two ends. The germline V gene encodes CDR1 MNHNS and CDR2 SASEGT. The CDR3 runs to 14 residues.

This clonotype appeared a few times. This chain joins TRBV7-8 and TRBJ1-6, with 9 bases lining up with TRBD1. Germline V gives CDR1 SGHVS, CDR2 FQNEAQ. This CDR3 is 13 amino acids long. The J segment lost 10 bases and the V segment lost 8 bases, leaving 6 bases of the junction unmatched. CDR3 bases: TGTGCCAGCGGCCGGGACAGGGCCTCACCCCTCCACTTT. As protein: CASGRDRASPLHF.

V is TRBV27 and J is TRBJ2-2; D unresolved. Per the germline V gene, CDR1 is MNHEY and CDR2 is SMNVEV (reference sequence). The CDR3 totals 14 residues. V was clipped by 2 bases and J by 2 bases, with 6 bases between them. CDR3: CASSLTRNTGELFF. Written as DNA, the CDR3 is TGTGCCAGCAGTTTAACAAGAAACACCGGGGAGCTGTTTTTT.

This clonotype was picked up a small number of times. This CDR3 is CASSQLIGNEQFF. As DNA, the CDR3 is TGTGCCAGCAGCCAACTTATCGGCAATGAGCAGTTCTTC. J is TRBJ2-1 and V is TRBV12-3 or TRBV12-4; D unresolved. V lost 6 bases and J lost 6, with 12 bases in between. The CDR3 sequence is 13 residues long.

In its sample, this clonotype was seen many times. The V call is TRBV20-1, the J call TRBJ2-1; 12 nucleotides agree with TRBD2. Trimming removed 0 bases from V and 4 bases from J; junction bases left unmatched: 13. Looked up from germline, CDR1 is DFQATT and CDR2 is SNEGSKA (reference sequence). The CDR3 totals 19 residues. CDR3 DNA sequence: TGCAGTGCTAGAGATTTTGGCAGGGGCCTAGCGGGGGGGTACAATGAGCAGTTCTTC. It translates to CSARDFGRGLAGGYNEQFF.

The genes are TRBV27 and TRBJ1-2, with D hard to call. V lost 4 bases and J 4 bases, leaving 16 bases between the germline ends. Germline V gene data show CDR1 as MNHEY and CDR2 as SMNVEV (reference sequence). The CDR3 runs 15 residues. This CDR3 is CASSSAAIGSYGYTF. For the CDR3, the DNA is TGTGCCAGCAGTTCTGCCGCGATAGGGTCCTATGGCTACACCTTC.

The chain couples TRBV12-3 or TRBV12-4 to TRBJ2-3; 7 bases agree with TRBD1. The CDR3 is 16 amino acids. With V trimmed by 5 bases and J by 0 bases, 8 bases remained unmatched. Here the CDR3 reads CASSRQGPPSTDTQYF. CDR3 coding DNA: TGTGCCAGCAGTAGACAGGGCCCTCCTAGCACAGATACGCAGTATTTT.

This clonotype was observed at least ten times. This chain links TRBV28 with TRBJ2-7; possible D gene TRBD2, 6 bases. Germline V gene sequence: CDR1 MDHEN, CDR2 SYDVKM. Trimming shortened V by 10 bases and J by 6 bases, and 13 bases separated the two germline ends. The CDR3 totals 11 residues. This chain's CDR3 is CATTSLGEQYF. The DNA for the CDR3 is TGTGCCACCACTAGCCTTGGCGAGCAGTACTTC.

This clonotype was observed a few times. The V call is TRBV12-3 or TRBV12-4, the J call TRBJ1-5; D call uncertain. V gave up 1 base and J gave up 5 bases, with 15 bases separating them. The CDR3 is made up of 16 amino acids. CDR3 protein: CASSLVGTEGDQPQHF. CDR3 DNA sequence: TGTGCCAGCAGTTTAGTCGGCACGGAGGGCGATCAGCCCCAGCATTTT.

This clonotype has only a few counts. This chain connects TRBV10-3 to TRBJ2-2; D unclear. With 0 bases removed from V and 0 bases from J, the gap between germline ends came to 5 bases. The germline gives CDR1 ENHRY, CDR2 SYGVKD. This CDR3 region has 15 residues. The CDR3 coding sequence is TGTGCCATCAGTGAGTCGAACGCGAACACCGGGGAGCTGTTTTTT. Amino acids: CAISESNANTGELFF.

This rearrangement joins TRBV25-1 to TRBJ2-2; D remains unclear. Germline V lookup: CDR1 MGHDK, CDR2 SYGVNS. With 7 bases removed from V and 6 bases from J, the gap between germline ends came to 6 bases. The CDR3 contains 11 residues. The CDR3 is CASTWSGELFF. The CDR3 nucleotides are TGTGCCAGCACATGGTCCGGGGAGCTGTTTTTT.

This clonotype has just a few counts. The rearrangement uses TRBV19 and TRBJ2-3, with 7 bases fitting TRBD1. CDR1 and CDR2 from the germline V gene are LNHDA and SQIVND (reference sequence). Losses at the gene ends were 6 bases for V and 4 bases for J; bases not matched to a gene: 10. This CDR3 is built from 15 residues. CDR3 sequence (DNA): TGTGCCAGTAGGAGGGGGCCCGCGGTACCAGATACGCAGTATTTT. It translates to CASRRGPAVPDTQYF.

This sequence joins TRBV2 and TRBJ2-5; D is unclear. This CDR3 spans 12 amino acids. V shed 11 bases and J shed 4 bases, with 14 bases lying between them. Germline V CDR1 and CDR2: SNHLY, FYNNEI. Written as DNA, the CDR3 is TGTGCCTTTTGGGCCGTGTCAGAGACCCAGTACTTC. As protein: CAFWAVSETQYF.

This sequence joins TRBV7-9 and TRBJ1-4; 7 bases are a match to TRBD1. The CDR3 contains 13 residues. Germline lookup yields CDR1 SEHNR and CDR2 FQNEAQ (reference sequence). Losses at the gene ends were 5 bases for V and 7 bases for J; bases not matched to a gene: 4. The CDR3 protein is CASSRRTGEKLFF. The CDR3, as DNA: TGTGCCAGCAGCCGACGGACAGGTGAAAAACTGTTTTTT.

This sequence joins TRBV5-8 and TRBJ1-1, with 8 nucleotides matching TRBD1. The CDR3 spans 15 residues. Germline loops: CDR1 SGHTS, CDR2 YDEGEE. Trimming removed 4 bases from V and 0 bases from J; junction bases left unmatched: 5. CDR3 sequence reads: CASSSGQGMNTEAFF. Here the CDR3 DNA reads TGTGCCAGCAGCAGTGGACAGGGCATGAACACTGAAGCTTTCTTT.

The gene calls are TRBV27 and TRBJ2-5; D gene ambiguous. This CDR3 comprises 12 residues. Germline V CDR1 and CDR2: MNHEY, SMNVEV (reference sequence). The V end was cut by 5 bases, the J end by 5 bases, with 9 bases between. The CDR3 DNA reads TGTGCCAGCAGTCACTACCCGGAGACCCAGTACTTC. Amino acids: CASSHYPETQYF.

The chain joins TRBV10-3 to TRBJ1-2; no reliable D call. Germline assignment: CDR1 ENHRY and CDR2 SYGVKD. V was cut by 10 bases and J by 4 bases, with 19 bases left in between. The CDR3 extends over 14 amino acids. The CDR3, as DNA: TGTGCCACCAACGCGGCTGGGGTGGCCTATGGCTACACCTTC. Protein sequence: CATNAAGVAYGYTF.

This clonotype was seen more than once but under ten times. The chain has TRBV29-1 and TRBJ2-1, with 7 bases aligning to TRBD2. The CDR3 runs 15 residues. Germline CDR1 and CDR2: SQVTM and ANQGSEA. V gave up 3 bases and J gave up 4 bases; unmatched junction bases: 9. For the CDR3, the DNA is TGCAGCGTTGATGAGGCGGGAGTAGAATACAATGAGCAGTTCTTC. As protein: CSVDEAGVEYNEQFF.

This chain joins TRBV6-1 and TRBJ2-3, with D possibly TRBD1 on 6 matching bases. The germline V gene encodes CDR1 MNHNS and CDR2 SASEGT. The CDR3 spans 16 residues. Between the trimmed V and J ends, which lost 2 bases and 1 base, there was a span of 13 bases. The CDR3, as DNA: TGTGCCAGCAGTGAAAGGCAGGGGCGAGGCACAGATACGCAGTATTTT. Translating gives CASSERQGRGTDTQYF.

This clonotype was seen a handful of times. The chain employs TRBV7-2 and TRBJ1-1, with 8 bases identical to TRBD1. The junction had 3 bases not matched to a gene; V was cut back by 2 bases and J by 1 base. The CDR3 has 15 residues. In germline, CDR1 is SGHTA, CDR2 FQGNSA. The CDR3 loop reads CASSLSGQGNTEAFF. The CDR3 DNA sequence: TGTGCCAGCAGCTTAAGCGGACAGGGGAACACTGAAGCTTTCTTT.

This clonotype showed up many times. The rearrangement links TRBV12-3 or TRBV12-4 to TRBJ2-3; maybe TRBD2 (5 bases). This CDR3 comprises 14 residues. V was trimmed by 4 bases and J by 10 bases, leaving 18 bases between them. CDR3 amino acids: CASSSPHSKGAQYF. In nucleotides, the CDR3 is TGTGCCAGCAGTTCCCCTCATAGCAAGGGAGCGCAGTATTTT.

This clonotype was found many times. V usage is TRBV28 and J usage is TRBJ2-7; TRBD1 or TRBD2 may be the D gene (5 bases each). Trimming cost V 3 bases and J 7 bases, with 16 bases left between them. The CDR3 extends over 14 amino acids. From germline, CDR1 is MDHEN and CDR2 SYDVKM. CDR3 sequence reads: CASSFEQEVREQYF. CDR3 in DNA: TGTGCCAGCAGTTTCGAACAGGAGGTGAGAGAGCAGTACTTC.

In this sample, this clonotype turned up a few times. This sequence joins TRBV7-9 and TRBJ1-2; 7 nucleotides align to TRBD1. Trimming cost V 8 bases and J 6 bases; bases outside gene matches: 12. CDR1 is SEHNR, CDR2 FQNEAQ, per germline (reference sequence). This CDR3 contains 14 residues. CDR3 sequence reads: CASANPDRDDGYTF. In nucleotides, the CDR3 is TGTGCCAGCGCGAATCCCGACAGGGACGATGGCTACACCTTC.

This clonotype was observed a few times. The chain recombines TRBV7-2 with TRBJ2-2, with 7 bases fitting TRBD1. This CDR3 is 17 amino acids long. Germline CDR1 SGHTA, CDR2 FQGNSA. V gave up 0 bases and J gave up 5 bases; unmatched junction bases: 9. In DNA, the CDR3 is TGTGCCAGCAGCTTAGCGTGGGCAGGGGGACGGACCGGGGAGCTGTTTTTT. Its protein is CASSLAWAGGRTGELFF.

The gene calls are TRBV28 and TRBJ2-5; the D is unclear. V was trimmed by 6 bases and J by 0 bases, leaving 14 bases between them. Germline values: CDR1 MDHEN, CDR2 SYDVKM. The CDR3 is made up of 15 amino acids. CDR3 bases: TGTGCCAGCAGCCCATTCTTCTTGTACCAAGAGACCCAGTACTTC. It codes for CASSPFFLYQETQYF.